This T cell receptor beta chain was found in a study of T cell repertoires in aging, cancer and after chemotherapy. Overall study context: Roughly 8.8 million TCR reads made up the full dataset.

Study-wide points: The repertoire data cannot show anything about immunological memory following chemotherapy. In cancer patients, declining TCR diversity with age involved lost richness and lost evenness. Age-matched healthy donors had significantly more diverse, less clonal blood TCR repertoires than untreated cancer patients.

The template was genomic DNA from peripheral blood, not RNA. In regard to this clonotype: The target antigen is unknown.

A mixed TRB-A/B primer pool amplified rearranged TRB by multiplex touch-down PCR. TCRdb reanalysed the multiplex PCR reads using MiXCR and keeps one entry per CDR3 protein. The data hold under 2,500 distinct CDR3 sequences, with about 60% observed a single time. The CDR3 runs to 15 residues. Trimming took 4 bases from V and 6 from J; bases not matched to a gene: 12. The germline V gene has CDR1 SQVTM and CDR2 ANQGSEA. What was sequenced was blood. The rearrangement uses TRBV29-1 and TRBJ2-5; 9 bases are shared with TRBD1. The origin of this receptor is a human donor with a solid tumor. CDR3 in DNA: TGCAGCGTTGGAACCCCGGGACAGGGTATGCAGACCCAGTACTTC. Amino acid sequence: CSVGTPGQGMQTQYF.